The T cell receptor beta chain described here comes from a study of blood T cell repertoires in COVID-19. About the study: Donors in the United States, Italy and Spain gave samples during acute or convalescent COVID-19.

This clone was recorded once. The CDR3 has 14 residues. The ends were cut back, 6 bases at V and 0 bases at J, with 11 bases in the middle. CDR1 is MDHEN, CDR2 SYDVKM, per germline. In the source study's methods: Counts of nucleated cells, estimated from reference gene primer amplification, were obtained. The method was immunoSEQ multiplex PCR; TCRdb's version includes in-frame clones alone and lacks a portion of them. That table furnishes V, J and clone size, whereas the DNA furnished D and trimming. The table lists over 70,000 clones, 86% of them singletons. The TCR comes from a human donor in a cohort sampled during active COVID-19. Sample: peripheral blood. J is TRBJ1-1 and V is TRBV28; TRBD1 might be the D (5 bases). The CDR3 nucleotides are TGTGCCAGCAGAAAGGACATTGTGAACACTGAAGCTTTCTTT. It encodes CASRKDIVNTEAFF.